The TCR beta chain described here comes from a study of blood T cell repertoires in COVID-19. Study-wide background: The samples span acute and convalescent COVID-19 from the United States, Italy and Spain. PBMCs, B-cell-depleted T cells, or T cells were the source of the cDNA or gDNA that made up the material.

Original processing notes: Amplifying reference gene primers gave estimates of nucleated cell counts. Profiled with immunoSEQ multiplex PCR; TCRdb holds only in-frame clones, not every one. V and J calls and clone size are given by that table; D and trimming were obtained from the DNA. Of about 160,000 clones listed, more than 80% are singletons. The CDR3 covers 19 residues. Unmatched junction bases numbered 34, after V lost 8 bases and J lost 14 bases. Germline CDR1 GTSNPN, CDR2 SVGIG (reference sequence). What was sequenced was peripheral blood. The rearrangement links TRBV30 to TRBJ2-1; TRBD1 matches 9 bases. The receptor was isolated from a man aged 55 to 70 with acute or convalescent COVID-19. For the CDR3, the DNA is TGTGCCGTGGAGTCTTTCTTCGGTAGTCCCGGGACAGGGTCGGGCCTTGAGTTCTTC. Protein: CAVESFFGSPGTGSGLEFF.